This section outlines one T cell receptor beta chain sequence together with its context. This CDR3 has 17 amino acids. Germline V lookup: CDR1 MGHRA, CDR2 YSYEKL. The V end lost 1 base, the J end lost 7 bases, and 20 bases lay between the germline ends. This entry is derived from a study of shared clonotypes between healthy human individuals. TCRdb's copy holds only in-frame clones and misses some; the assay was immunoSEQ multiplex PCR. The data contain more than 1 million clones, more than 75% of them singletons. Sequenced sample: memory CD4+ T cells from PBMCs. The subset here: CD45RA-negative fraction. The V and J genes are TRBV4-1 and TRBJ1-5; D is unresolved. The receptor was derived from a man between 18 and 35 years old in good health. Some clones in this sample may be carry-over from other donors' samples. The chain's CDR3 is CASSQGTGSRVYQPQHF. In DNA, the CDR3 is TGCGCCAGCAGCCAAGGCACGGGTAGTCGGGTCTACCAGCCCCAGCATTTT.